A selection of T cell receptor beta chains follows, all from one sample in a study of blood T cell repertoires in COVID-19. TCRdb's copy holds only in-frame clones and misses some; the assay was immunoSEQ multiplex PCR. The table has hundreds of thousands of clones, 80% to 90% seen once. The sequencing input was PBMCs or T cells enriched from blood (not recorded which). Receptors were obtained from a woman aged 50 to 60 who had been exposed to COVID-19. The CDR3 runs from the conserved cysteine through the conserved F or W. A D gene is named only where the DNA matches it firmly. The size of a clone is reported for some rows only, either as once, few or many, or as a class for expanded clones.

j_call d_call clone_size v_call cdr3_aa cdr3_nt
TRBJ1-5 . . TRBV5-6 CASSTNVGAGALQPQHF TGTGCCAGCAGCACCAATGTGGGGGCTGGGGCATTGCAGCCCCAGCATTTT
TRBJ1-2 . . TRBV10-3 CAISEPRTTYTF TGTGCCATCAGTGAGCCTCGGACAACCTACACCTTC
TRBJ2-5 . . TRBV7-2 CASSLSGSYQETQYF TGTGCCAGCAGCTTGTCAGGGTCCTATCAAGAGACCCAGTACTTC
TRBJ1-1 . . TRBV12-3/TRBV12-4 CASSALTEAFF TGTGCCAGCAGTGCTCTAACTGAAGCTTTCTTT
TRBJ1-2 . few TRBV6-1 CASSDRREKNYGYTF TGTGCCAGCAGTGATAGGAGGGAGAAGAACTATGGCTACACCTTC
TRBJ2-3 TRBD2 . TRBV9 CASSVAPSGFGTDTQYF TGTGCCAGCAGCGTAGCTCCTAGCGGGTTTGGCACAGATACGCAGTATTTT
TRBJ2-1 . once TRBV5-1 CASSLYTTVEQFF TGCGCCAGCAGCTTGTATACCACTGTTGAGCAGTTCTTC
TRBJ2-1 TRBD1 once TRBV7-9 CASKEQGDYNEQFF TGTGCCAGCAAAGAACAGGGGGACTACAATGAGCAGTTCTTC
TRBJ2-2 TRBD1 . TRBV24-1 CATSDPPYLTGTGELFF TGTGCCACCAGTGATCCTCCTTATTTGACAGGGACCGGGGAGCTGTTTTTT
TRBJ2-5 . . TRBV20-1 CSATRETQYF TGCAGTGCTACGAGGGAGACCCAGTACTTC
TRBJ1-1 . . TRBV6-4 CASSGTGMNTEAFF TGTGCCAGCAGTGGAACAGGAATGAACACTGAAGCTTTCTTT
TRBJ1-3 . once TRBV28 CASSLRAGNTIYF TGTGCCAGCAGTTTGAGGGCCGGAAACACCATATATTTT
TRBJ1-3 TRBD1 . TRBV11-2 CASSLVTRGPGNTIYF TGTGCCAGCAGCCTTGTTACAAGGGGGCCTGGAAACACCATATATTTT
TRBJ1-5 . . TRBV19 CASRSGVTNQPQHF TGTGCCAGTAGGTCCGGGGTTACTAATCAGCCCCAGCATTTT
TRBJ2-2 . . TRBV4-2 CASSRHPLSQGSGSANTGELFF TGTGCCAGCAGCCGACACCCCCTCTCTCAGGGCTCGGGCTCCGCGAACACCGGGGAGCTGTTTTTT
TRBJ2-7 . . TRBV11-2 CASSSGPGYYEQYF TGTGCCAGCAGTTCAGGTCCGGGGTACTACGAGCAGTACTTC
TRBJ1-1 TRBD1 once TRBV7-8 CASSTWTGDTEAFF TGTGCCAGCAGCACTTGGACAGGGGACACTGAAGCTTTCTTT
TRBJ1-2 . . TRBV12-3/TRBV12-4 CASAIGYSFNTF TGTGCCAGCGCCATCGGTTACTCCTTCAACACCTTC
TRBJ2-7 . . TRBV21-1 CASSSDAGRGICEQYF TGTGCCAGCAGCTCCGACGCGGGCAGGGGGATCTGCGAGCAGTACTTC
TRBJ1-2 . . TRBV5-5 CASSQDTANYGYTF TGTGCCAGCAGCCAGGACACGGCTAACTATGGCTACACCTTC
TRBJ2-7 . . TRBV5-6 CASSLGTAGEQYF TGTGCCAGCAGCTTGGGGACAGCCGGCGAGCAGTACTTC
TRBJ1-2 . few TRBV30 CAWRVTGIGGGYTF TGTGCCTGGAGAGTTACAGGGATAGGCGGCGGCTACACCTTC